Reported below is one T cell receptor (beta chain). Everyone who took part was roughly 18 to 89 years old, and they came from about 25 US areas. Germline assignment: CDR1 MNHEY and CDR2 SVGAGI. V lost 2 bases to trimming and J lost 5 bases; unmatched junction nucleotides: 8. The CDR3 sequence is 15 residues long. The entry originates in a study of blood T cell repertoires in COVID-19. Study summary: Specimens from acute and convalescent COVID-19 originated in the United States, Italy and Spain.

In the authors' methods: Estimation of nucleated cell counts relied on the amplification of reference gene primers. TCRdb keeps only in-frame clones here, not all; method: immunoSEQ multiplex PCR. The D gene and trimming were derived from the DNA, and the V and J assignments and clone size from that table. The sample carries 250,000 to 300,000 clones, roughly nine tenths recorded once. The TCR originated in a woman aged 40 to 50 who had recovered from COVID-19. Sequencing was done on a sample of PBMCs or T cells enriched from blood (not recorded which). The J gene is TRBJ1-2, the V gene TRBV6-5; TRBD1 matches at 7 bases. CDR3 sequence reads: CASSYDPGTVYGYTF. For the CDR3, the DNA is TGTGCCAGCAGTTACGACCCCGGGACAGTTTATGGCTACACCTTC.